This TCR beta chain stems from a study of control samples from healthy donors and cancer patients. V lost 4 bases to trimming and J lost 3 bases, with 11 bases between them. CDR1 and CDR2 from the germline V gene are LGHDT and YNNKEL (reference sequence). The CDR3 runs to 14 residues. The repertoire was sequenced with immunoSEQ multiplex PCR; TCRdb's copy has only in-frame clones and lacks some. Among about 190,000 clones listed, over 80% were seen once. The clonotype originates from a young man in good health. The sequencing sample was made of blood. V usage is TRBV3-1 (or the pseudogene TRBV3-2) and J usage is TRBJ2-3; D gene unclear. The CDR3 region has the DNA TGTGCCAGCAGCCTCGGAGTGAGGACAGATACGCAGTATTTT. It is translated as CASSLGVRTDTQYF.